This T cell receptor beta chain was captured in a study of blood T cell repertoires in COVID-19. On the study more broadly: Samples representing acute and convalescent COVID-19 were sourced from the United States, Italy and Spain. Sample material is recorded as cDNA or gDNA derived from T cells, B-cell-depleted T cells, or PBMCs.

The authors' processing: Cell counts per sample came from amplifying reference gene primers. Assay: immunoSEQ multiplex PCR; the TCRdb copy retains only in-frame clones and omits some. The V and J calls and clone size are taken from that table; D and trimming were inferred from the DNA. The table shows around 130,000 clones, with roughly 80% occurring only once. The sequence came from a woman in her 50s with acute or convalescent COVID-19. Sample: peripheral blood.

CDR3 DNA sequence: TGTGCCAGCCGGGGACAGCCTAACTATGGCTACACCTTC. The encoded protein is CASRGQPNYGYTF. This chain links TRBV6-5 with TRBJ1-2; TRBD1 aligns across 7 bases. With V trimmed by 8 bases and J by 0 bases, 3 bases remained unmatched. CDR1 and CDR2 from the germline V gene are MNHEY and SVGAGI. This CDR3 spans 13 amino acids.